These T cell receptor beta chains were read from a single sample in a study of T cell responses to AZD1222 COVID-19 vaccine. TCRdb's copy holds only in-frame clones and misses some; the assay was immunoSEQ multiplex PCR. The repertoire holds 150,000 to 200,000 clones, more than 70% seen once, with more than 25% in the top ten. The input for sequencing was peripheral blood, taken 28 days after the second AZD1222 dose. Receptor source: an adult who received the AZD1222 COVID-19 vaccine. CDR3s include the opening cysteine and the closing phenylalanine or tryptophan. A D gene is named only where the DNA matches it firmly. Expanded clones get a size class; other rows say once, few or many, or leave the size out.

V: TRBV3-1/TRBV3-2
J: TRBJ2-1
size: few
D: .
DNA: TGTGCCAGCAGCTGGACCATCAGAGGCCCCGATGAGCAGTTCTTC
CDR3: CASSWTIRGPDEQFF

V: TRBV18
J: TRBJ2-7
size: few
D: TRBD2
DNA: TGTGCCAGCTCACCCCCCGGGGTAGCGGGAGAAGAGCAGTACTTC
CDR3: CASSPPGVAGEEQYF

V: TRBV7-2
J: TRBJ2-7
size: .
D: .
DNA: TGTGCCAGCAGTCGCGGGCACGAGCAGTACTTC
CDR3: CASSRGHEQYF

V: TRBV27
J: TRBJ2-7
size: .
D: TRBD1
DNA: TGTGCCAGCAGTTTATTCTCCGGACAGGGCAACGAGCAGTACTTC
CDR3: CASSLFSGQGNEQYF

V: TRBV29-1
J: TRBJ1-1
size: .
D: .
DNA: TGCAGCGCAGACAGGATGAACACTGAAGCTTTCTTT
CDR3: CSADRMNTEAFF

V: TRBV9
J: TRBJ2-7
size: .
D: .
DNA: TGTGCCAGCAGCGTAGGAGCGAGGGGTTCCTACGAGCAGTACTTC
CDR3: CASSVGARGSYEQYF

V: TRBV28
J: TRBJ2-7
size: .
D: .
DNA: TGTGCCAGTAGTGCCCCGGTCGGCCCCTACGAGCAGTACTTC
CDR3: CASSAPVGPYEQYF

V: TRBV28
J: TRBJ2-3
size: .
D: TRBD2
DNA: TGTGCCAGCAGTTCCGGGACTAGCGGAGGGGGCACAGATACGCAGTATTTT
CDR3: CASSSGTSGGGTDTQYF

V: TRBV12-3/TRBV12-4
J: TRBJ2-5
size: .
D: .
DNA: TGTGCCAGCAGTTTAATGGAGACCCAGTACTTC
CDR3: CASSLMETQYF

V: TRBV6-2/TRBV6-3
J: TRBJ2-5
size: .
D: .
DNA: TGTGCCAGCAGTTATGGAGGGCAGCTCAGGGAGACCCAGTACTTC
CDR3: CASSYGGQLRETQYF

V: TRBV24-1
J: TRBJ1-5
size: .
D: .
DNA: TGTGCCACCCAGGGGTCATCGAGTTGGAATCAGCCCCAGCATTTT
CDR3: CATQGSSSWNQPQHF

V: TRBV14
J: TRBJ1-3
size: .
D: .
DNA: TGTGCCAGCAGCCAGGGAATTCCTGGAAACACCATATATTTT
CDR3: CASSQGIPGNTIYF

V: TRBV9
J: TRBJ1-4
size: few
D: TRBD1
DNA: TGTGCCAGCAGTCCCGGGACAGGGGGCGCATTTGGGGAAAAACTGTTTTTT
CDR3: CASSPGTGGAFGEKLFF